Following are 18 T cell receptor beta chains from one sample sequenced in a study of blood T cell repertoires in COVID-19. The assay was immunoSEQ multiplex PCR, and TCRdb's table has in-frame clones only and misses some. The profile shows 70,000 or so clones, around 83% of them singletons. Material for sequencing was peripheral blood. Source of these receptors: a man between 65 and 85 years old with active COVID-19.

The V gene is TRBV5-1, the J gene TRBJ1-1; 9 nucleotides align to TRBD1. Trimming at V came to 7 bases and at J to 4 bases, leaving 17 bases not matched to a gene. CDR1 and CDR2 from the germline V gene are SGHRS and YFSETQ. The CDR3 totals 17 residues. CDR3 in amino acids: CASSSGQGPAGGTEAFF. CDR3 in DNA: TGCGCCAGCTCGTCGGGACAGGGCCCCGCGGGGGGCACTGAAGCTTTCTTT.

The CDR3 loop is CASSLEGAAGELFF. The CDR3 DNA reads as TGCGCCAGCAGCCTCGAGGGGGCGGCCGGGGAGCTGTTTTTT. V and J are TRBV4-3 and TRBJ2-2; TRBD1 matches at 7 bases. The CDR3 has 14 amino acids. Germline V lookup: CDR1 LGHNA, CDR2 YSLEER. The J segment lost 6 bases and the V segment lost 4 bases, leaving 5 bases of the junction unmatched.

The chain recombines TRBV5-1 with TRBJ2-5; 7 bases are a match to TRBD1. The CDR3 covers 15 residues. Germline trimming cut 4 bases from V and 2 bases from J; bases unmatched to any gene: 8. Germline assignment: CDR1 SGHRS and CDR2 YFSETQ. Here the CDR3 reads CASSPLDRVQETQYF. In DNA form, the CDR3 reads TGCGCCAGCAGCCCCCTCGACAGGGTGCAAGAGACCCAGTACTTC. The full variable domain, its missing parts supplied by reference TRBV5-1 and TRBJ2-5, is KAGVTQTPRYLIKTRGQQVTLSCSPISGHRSVSWYQQTPGQGLQFLFEYFSETQRNKGNFPGRFSGRQFSNSRSEMNVSTLELGDSALYLCASSPLDRVQETQYFGPGTRLLVL.

The V and J genes are TRBV4-2 and TRBJ1-6, with D tentatively TRBD1 (5 bases). The CDR3 spans 14 residues. CDR1 is LGHNA, CDR2 YNFKEQ, per germline. V was pared by 0 bases and J by 10 bases, with 10 bases between. CDR3 coding DNA: TGTGCCAGCAGCCAAGATGGGGCGGAGTCACCCCTCCACTTT. Translation: CASSQDGAESPLHF.

This chain connects TRBV7-2 to TRBJ1-1, with 8 positions matching TRBD1. The CDR3 covers 15 residues. The germline V gene has CDR1 SGHTA and CDR2 FQGNSA. Unmatched junction bases numbered 7, after V lost 5 bases and J lost 2 bases. CDR3 coding DNA: TGTGCCAGCAGCCCCCCTGGACAGGGCAACACTGAAGCTTTCTTT. It yields the protein CASSPPGQGNTEAFF.

CDR3 residues: CASSVTTRDSRSISNTEAFF. The CDR3 nucleotides are TGTGCCAGCAGCGTCACCACTAGGGACAGCCGCTCGATCTCGAACACTGAAGCTTTCTTT. The V and J genes are TRBV7-3 and TRBJ1-1, with 7 bases matching TRBD1. Germline CDR1 SGHTA, CDR2 FQGTGA. The junction had 22 bases not matched to a gene; V was cut back by 5 bases and J by 1 base. CDR3 length: 20 amino acids. Looking up the rest from reference TRBV7-3 and TRBJ1-1 gives the full variable domain: GAGVSQTPSNKVTEKGKYVELRCDPISGHTALYWYRQSLGQGPEFLIYFQGTGAADDSGLPNDRFFAVRPEGSVSTLKIQRTERGDSAVYLCASSVTTRDSRSISNTEAFFGQGTRLTVV.

The genes are TRBV12-3 or TRBV12-4 and TRBJ2-5; D is ambiguous. The length of the CDR3 is 13 residues. V was shortened by 3 bases and J by 4 bases, with 9 bases between the two germline ends. CDR3 sequence (DNA): TGTGCCAGCAGTTTTTCGGTTGGAGAGACCCAGTACTTC. Protein sequence: CASSFSVGETQYF.

The gene calls are TRBV28 and TRBJ2-7, with TRBD2 identical over 14 bases. Germline CDR1 MDHEN, CDR2 SYDVKM. After removal of 5 bases from V and 2 bases from J, the junction contained 14 bases not matched to a gene. The CDR3 extends over 19 amino acids. CDR3 bases: TGTGCCAGCAGTCCCAGGACCGCCGGGACTAGCGGGAGCCCCTACGAGCAGTACTTC. Amino acids: CASSPRTAGTSGSPYEQYF.

The chain employs TRBV6-5 and TRBJ2-7; a possible D gene is TRBD1 (6 bases). V lost 6 bases to trimming and J lost 2 bases, with 8 bases between them. The germline V gene has CDR1 MNHEY and CDR2 SVGAGI. The CDR3 totals 12 residues. The CDR3 loop reads CASSKGAYEQYF. The DNA for the CDR3 is TGTGCCAGCAGCAAGGGGGCCTACGAGCAGTACTTC.

The genes are TRBV10-2 and TRBJ2-4, with D possibly matching TRBD2 (6 bases). The ends were cut back, 3 bases at V and 0 bases at J, with 21 bases in the middle. Germline V gene sequence: CDR1 WSHSY, CDR2 SAAADI. The CDR3 extends over 19 amino acids. DNA for the CDR3: TGCGCCAGCAGTGACGTCCAGGGTGGGGGAGGACTAGCCAAAAACATTCAGTACTTC. Its protein is CASSDVQGGGGLAKNIQYF.

The V gene is TRBV28, the J gene TRBJ1-2; perhaps TRBD1 as D (6 bases). With 5 bases removed from V and 4 bases from J, the gap between germline ends came to 11 bases. The CDR3 length is 13 residues. In germline, CDR1 is MDHEN, CDR2 SYDVKM. In DNA form, the CDR3 reads TGTGCCAGCAGTACCGGACAGTTCTATGGCTACACCTTC. This translates into CASSTGQFYGYTF.

The chain couples TRBV19 to TRBJ1-5; tentative D call: TRBD1 (5 bases). There are 13 residues in the CDR3. Trimming removed 4 bases at V and 7 bases at J, with 11 bases between. The germline V gene encodes CDR1 LNHDA and CDR2 SQIVND (reference sequence). CDR3 sequence (DNA): TGTGCCAGTAGTACCCAGGGCGAGCAGCCCCAGCATTTT. It yields the protein CASSTQGEQPQHF.

The chain links TRBV7-9 to TRBJ2-1; TRBD1 agrees at 8 bases. From germline, CDR1 is SEHNR and CDR2 FQNEAQ (reference sequence). Trimming cost V 3 bases and J 2 bases; bases outside gene matches: 3. The CDR3 is made up of 15 amino acids. The CDR3 is CASSFTGGPYNEQFF. For the CDR3, the DNA is TGTGCCAGCAGCTTCACAGGGGGACCCTACAATGAGCAGTTCTTC.

The chain uses TRBV9 and TRBJ1-2, with a possible D match to TRBD1 (5 bases). The CDR3 contains 12 residues. V was trimmed by 0 bases and J by 7 bases, leaving 7 bases between them. The V gene's germline CDR1 is SGDLS and CDR2 YYNGEE. The CDR3 is CASSVGGVGYTF. CDR3 nucleotide sequence: TGTGCCAGCAGCGTAGGGGGGGTTGGCTACACCTTC.

This clone was seen a few times. This chain connects TRBV18 to TRBJ2-7; 7 nucleotides agree with TRBD2. Germline V lookup: CDR1 KGHSH, CDR2 LQKENI. The CDR3 has 16 residues. Trimming took 2 bases from V and 6 from J; bases not matched to a gene: 13. The CDR3 nucleotides read TGTGCCAGCTCACCAAAGGCCCGCGGGAGTGGCGGCGAGCAGTACTTC. It encodes CASSPKARGSGGEQYF.

CDR3 sequence: CASSPGGGGAPGANVLTF. The DNA for the CDR3 is TGTGCCAGCAGCCCTGGTGGAGGGGGCGCCCCTGGGGCCAACGTCCTGACTTTC. The rearrangement links TRBV5-4 to TRBJ2-6, with a weak D call TRBD1 (7 bases). Germline V lookup: CDR1 SGHNT, CDR2 YYREEE (reference sequence). V lost 4 bases and J lost 2, with 19 bases in between. There are 18 residues in the CDR3.

The chain uses TRBV5-4 and TRBJ2-1; tentative D call: TRBD1 (8 bases). This CDR3 is 16 amino acids long. The V end lost 6 bases, the J end lost 0 bases, and 16 bases lay between the germline ends. Germline loops: CDR1 SGHNT, CDR2 YYREEE (reference sequence). This chain's CDR3 is CASTTGGERSYNEQFF. The CDR3 bases are TGTGCCAGCACCACAGGGGGGGAGCGCTCCTACAATGAGCAGTTCTTC.

The chain couples TRBV30 to TRBJ2-1, with 7 positions matching TRBD1. Germline V lookup: CDR1 GTSNPN, CDR2 SVGIG (reference sequence). CDR3 length: 14 amino acids. J gave up 4 bases and V 2 bases, and 5 bases lay outside the gene matches. The CDR3 protein is CAWSPGQRYNEQFF. The CDR3 nucleotides are TGTGCCTGGAGTCCGGGACAGAGGTACAATGAGCAGTTCTTC.